This T cell receptor beta chain was recorded in a study of T-cell memory formation after mild COVID-19. TCRdb recomputed calls from the 5' RACE reads with MiXCR, one row per CDR3 protein. The sample lists approximately 190,000 distinct CDR3 sequences, 15% to 20% occurring once. For this clonotype: Its antigen is not known.

Findings and caveats of the study: Day 15 to 85 contracting clones showed balanced CD4/CD8; day 15 to 37 expanders favored CD4+.

The germline V gene has CDR1 SEHNR and CDR2 FQNEAQ (reference sequence). This CDR3 contains 13 residues. V gave up 5 bases and J gave up 7 bases, with 14 bases separating them. This receptor was identified in an adult woman who had mild COVID-19 (a few samples of this study predate the infection). Cell type and time point are not known. The rearrangement links TRBV7-9 to TRBJ1-2, with D perhaps TRBD1 (6 bases). Sequencing was done on a sample of PBMCs or a T cell subset sorted from them (not recorded which). DNA of the CDR3: TGTGCCAGCAGCCCACAGGGAGAGGGTGGCTACACCTTC. It translates to CASSPQGEGGYTF.